The 3 T cell receptor beta chains given below trace back to one sample, sequenced in a study of cytomegalovirus exposure and HLA in healthy donors. 60 Vbeta and 13 Jbeta primers were used in PCR. Sequenced by immunoSEQ multiplex PCR; TCRdb stores in-frame clones only, minus some. The sample carries under 200,000 clones, approximately 75% recorded once. Input material: PBMCs. The receptor set was obtained from a man between 25 and 39 years old in good health and CMV-seropositive.

The chain recombines TRBV7-3 with TRBJ2-5; 8 positions match TRBD2. Trimming at V came to 8 bases and at J to 2 bases, leaving 4 bases not matched to a gene. The CDR3 length is 13 residues. Looked up from germline, CDR1 is SGHTA and CDR2 is FQGTGA. The DNA for the CDR3 is TGTGCCAGCCCGGCTAGCGGGCAAGAGACCCAGTACTTC. It encodes CASPASGQETQYF.

The CDR3 sequence is CASSLAITGNTEAFF. The CDR3 region has the DNA TGTGCCAGCAGCTTAGCGATTACAGGGAACACTGAAGCTTTCTTT. The chain links TRBV7-9 to TRBJ1-1; maybe TRBD1 (5 bases). V lost 0 bases and J lost 1, with 9 bases in between. The germline gives CDR1 SEHNR, CDR2 FQNEAQ (reference sequence). CDR3 length: 15 residues.

V and J are TRBV10-1 and TRBJ2-1, with 7 nucleotides matching TRBD2. The V segment lost 5 bases and the J segment 5 bases; nucleotides outside the gene matches: 3. The CDR3 is made up of 13 amino acids. The V gene's germline CDR1 is WNHNN and CDR2 SYGVQD (reference sequence). In nucleotides, the CDR3 is TGCGCCAGCAGTCCCCGGGGGGACAATGAGCAGTTCTTC. Translated, it gives CASSPRGDNEQFF.